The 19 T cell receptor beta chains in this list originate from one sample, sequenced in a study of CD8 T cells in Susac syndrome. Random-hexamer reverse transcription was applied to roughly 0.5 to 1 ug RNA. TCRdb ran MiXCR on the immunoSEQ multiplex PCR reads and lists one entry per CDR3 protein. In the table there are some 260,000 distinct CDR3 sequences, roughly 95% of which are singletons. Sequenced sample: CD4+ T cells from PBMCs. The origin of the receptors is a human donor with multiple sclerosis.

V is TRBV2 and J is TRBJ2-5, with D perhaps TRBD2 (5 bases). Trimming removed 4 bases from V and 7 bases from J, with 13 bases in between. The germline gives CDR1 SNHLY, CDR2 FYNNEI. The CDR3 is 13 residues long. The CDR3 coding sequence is TGTGCCAGCAGTGGGGAAGAGGCGGGGACCCAGTACTTC. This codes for CASSGEEAGTQYF. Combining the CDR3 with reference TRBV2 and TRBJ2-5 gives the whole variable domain EPEVTQTPSHQVTQMGQEVILRCVPISNHLYFYWYRQILGQKVEFLVSFYNNEISEKSEIFDDQFSVERPDGSNFTLKIRSTKLEDSAMYFCASSGEEAGTQYFGPGTRLLVL.

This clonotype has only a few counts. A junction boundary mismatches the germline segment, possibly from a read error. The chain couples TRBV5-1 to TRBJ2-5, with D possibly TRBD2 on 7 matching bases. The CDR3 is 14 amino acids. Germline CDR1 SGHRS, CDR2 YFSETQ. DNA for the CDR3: TGTGCCAGCAGCTTAGGGGGGGTACAGGAGACCCAGTACTTC. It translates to CASSLGGVQETQYF.

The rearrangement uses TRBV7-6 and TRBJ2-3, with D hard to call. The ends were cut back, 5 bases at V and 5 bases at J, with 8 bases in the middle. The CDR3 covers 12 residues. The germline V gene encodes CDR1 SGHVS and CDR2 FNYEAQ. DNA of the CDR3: TGTGCCAGCAGCCCCGTTGGAGATACGCAGTATTTT. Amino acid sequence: CASSPVGDTQYF.

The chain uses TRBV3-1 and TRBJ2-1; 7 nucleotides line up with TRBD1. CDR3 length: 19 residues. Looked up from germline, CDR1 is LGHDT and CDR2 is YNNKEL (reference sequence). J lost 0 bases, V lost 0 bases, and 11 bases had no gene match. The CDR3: CASSQDPGGVPSSYNEQFF. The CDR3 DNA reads TGTGCCAGCAGCCAAGATCCAGGGGGTGTGCCCAGCTCCTACAATGAGCAGTTCTTC.

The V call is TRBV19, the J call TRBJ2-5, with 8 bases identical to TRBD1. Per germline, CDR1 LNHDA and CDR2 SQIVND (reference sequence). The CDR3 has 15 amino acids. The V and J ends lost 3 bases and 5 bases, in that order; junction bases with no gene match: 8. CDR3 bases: TGTGCCAGTAGTATGAGCCAGGGGGCTTTTGAGACCCAGTACTTC. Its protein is CASSMSQGAFETQYF. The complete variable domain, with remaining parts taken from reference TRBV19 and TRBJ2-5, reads DGGITQSPKYLFRKEGQNVTLSCEQNLNHDAMYWYRQDPGQGLRLIYYSQIVNDFQKGDIAEGYSVSREKKESFPLTVTSAQKNPTAFYLCASSMSQGAFETQYFGPGTRLLVL.

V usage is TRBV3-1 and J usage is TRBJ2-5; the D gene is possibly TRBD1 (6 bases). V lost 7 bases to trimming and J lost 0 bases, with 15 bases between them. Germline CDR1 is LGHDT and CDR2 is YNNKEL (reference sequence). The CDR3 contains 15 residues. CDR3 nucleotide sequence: TGTGCCAGCACCGAGCTAACAGGGCACCAAGAGACCCAGTACTTC. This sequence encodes CASTELTGHQETQYF.

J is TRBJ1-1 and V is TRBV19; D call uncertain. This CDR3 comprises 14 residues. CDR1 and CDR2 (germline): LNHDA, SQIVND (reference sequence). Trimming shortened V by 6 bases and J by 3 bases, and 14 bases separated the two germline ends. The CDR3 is CASSATFTHTEAFF. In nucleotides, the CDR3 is TGTGCCAGTAGCGCGACTTTCACGCACACTGAAGCTTTCTTT. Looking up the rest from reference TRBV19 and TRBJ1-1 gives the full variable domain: DGGITQSPKYLFRKEGQNVTLSCEQNLNHDAMYWYRQDPGQGLRLIYYSQIVNDFQKGDIAEGYSVSREKKESFPLTVTSAQKNPTAFYLCASSATFTHTEAFFGQGTRLTVV.

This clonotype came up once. The DNA for the CDR3 is TGTGCCAGCAGTTTTAATCCCGGGGAGCTGTTTTTT. Residues: CASSFNPGELFF. The rearrangement joins TRBV12-3 or TRBV12-4 to TRBJ2-2; D is unclear. CDR3 length equals 12 residues. The V end was cut by 3 bases, the J end by 6 bases, with 5 bases between.

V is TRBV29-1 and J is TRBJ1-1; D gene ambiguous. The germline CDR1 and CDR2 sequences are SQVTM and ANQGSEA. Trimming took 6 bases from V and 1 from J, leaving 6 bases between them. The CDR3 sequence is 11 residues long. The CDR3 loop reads CSVTENTEAFF. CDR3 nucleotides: TGCAGCGTCACGGAGAACACTGAAGCTTTCTTT.

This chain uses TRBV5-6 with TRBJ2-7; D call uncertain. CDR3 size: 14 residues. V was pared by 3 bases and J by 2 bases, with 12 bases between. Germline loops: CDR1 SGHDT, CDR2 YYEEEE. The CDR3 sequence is CASSYRPTAYEQYF. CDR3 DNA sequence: TGTGCCAGCAGCTACCGCCCGACTGCCTACGAGCAGTACTTC.

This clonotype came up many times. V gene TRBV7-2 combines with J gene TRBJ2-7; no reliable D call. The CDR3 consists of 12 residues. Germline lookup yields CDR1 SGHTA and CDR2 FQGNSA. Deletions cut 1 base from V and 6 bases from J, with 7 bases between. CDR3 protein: CASSLVRTEQYF. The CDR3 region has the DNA TGTGCCAGCAGCTTAGTAAGGACCGAGCAGTACTTC. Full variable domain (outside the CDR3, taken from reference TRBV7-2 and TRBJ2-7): GAGVSQSPSNKVTEKGKDVELRCDPISGHTALYWYRQSLGQGLEFLIYFQGNSAPDKSGLPSDRFSAERTGGSVSTLTIQRTQQEDSAVYLCASSLVRTEQYFGPGTRLTVT.

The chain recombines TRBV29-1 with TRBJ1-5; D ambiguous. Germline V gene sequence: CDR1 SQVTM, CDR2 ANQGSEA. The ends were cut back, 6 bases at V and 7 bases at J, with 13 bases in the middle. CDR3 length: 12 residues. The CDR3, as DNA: TGCAGCGTCGCAGGATTAGGCCAGCCCCAGCATTTT. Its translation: CSVAGLGQPQHF.

CDR3 sequence (DNA): TGTGCCAGCAAAAGTTTAGCGTCGGCCGAGACCCAGTACTTC. Its translation is CASKSLASAETQYF. This chain connects TRBV6-2 or TRBV6-3 to TRBJ2-5; D may be TRBD2 (5 bases). The V and J ends lost 7 bases and 5 bases respectively, with 17 bases between them. CDR1 and CDR2 (germline): MNHEY, SVGEGT. CDR3 length equals 14 residues.

In DNA form, the CDR3 reads TGTGCCAGCAGCCGAACGGGGGGAACGAACACCGGGGAGCTGTTTTTT. The encoded protein is CASSRTGGTNTGELFF. This chain joins TRBV7-3 and TRBJ2-2; TRBD2 matches at 7 bases. V dropped 5 bases and J dropped 0; count of bases not matched to a gene: 6. Germline values: CDR1 SGHTA, CDR2 FQGTGA. The CDR3 has 16 residues.

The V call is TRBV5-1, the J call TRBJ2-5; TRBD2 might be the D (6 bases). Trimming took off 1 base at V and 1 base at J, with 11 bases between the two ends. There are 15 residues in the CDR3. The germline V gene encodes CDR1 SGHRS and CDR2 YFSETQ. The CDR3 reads CASSLWGESQETQYF. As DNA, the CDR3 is TGCGCCAGCAGCTTGTGGGGGGAGTCCCAAGAGACCCAGTACTTC.

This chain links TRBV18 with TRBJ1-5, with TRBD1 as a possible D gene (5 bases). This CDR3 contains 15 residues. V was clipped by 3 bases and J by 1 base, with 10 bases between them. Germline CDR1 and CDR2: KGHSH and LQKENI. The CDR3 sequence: CASSPSQGSNQPQHF. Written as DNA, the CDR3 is TGTGCCAGCTCACCGTCCCAGGGCAGCAATCAGCCCCAGCATTTT.

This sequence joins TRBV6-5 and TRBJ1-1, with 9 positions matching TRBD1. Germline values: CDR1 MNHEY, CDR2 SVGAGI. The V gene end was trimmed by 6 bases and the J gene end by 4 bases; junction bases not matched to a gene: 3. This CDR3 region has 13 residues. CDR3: CASRRQGVTEAFF. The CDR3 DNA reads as TGTGCCAGCAGGAGACAGGGGGTCACTGAAGCTTTCTTT.

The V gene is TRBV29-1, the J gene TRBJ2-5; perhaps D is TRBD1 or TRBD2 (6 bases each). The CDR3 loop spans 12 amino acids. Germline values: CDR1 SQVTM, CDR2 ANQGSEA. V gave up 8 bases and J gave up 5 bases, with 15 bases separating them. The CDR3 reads CSFGGAGETQYF. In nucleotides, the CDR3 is TGCAGCTTCGGGGGCGCGGGGGAGACCCAGTACTTC. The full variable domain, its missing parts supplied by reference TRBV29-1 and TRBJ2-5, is SAVISQKPSRDICQRGTSLTIQCQVDSQVTMMFWYRQQPGQSLTLIATANQGSEATYESGFVIDKFPISRPNLTFSTLTVSNMSPEDSSIYLCSFGGAGETQYFGPGTRLLVL.

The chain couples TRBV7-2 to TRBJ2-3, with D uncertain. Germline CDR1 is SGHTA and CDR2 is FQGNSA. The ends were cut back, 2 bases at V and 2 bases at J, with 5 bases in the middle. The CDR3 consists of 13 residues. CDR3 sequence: CASSLKVTDTQYF. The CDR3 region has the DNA TGTGCCAGCAGCTTAAAGGTCACAGATACGCAGTATTTT.